The source of this TCR beta chain is a study of STAT5B mutations in CD4+ large granular lymphocyte leukemia. Study-wide results and limits: Top patient clones used TRBV06 genes more often: 8/27 versus 2/35 in controls. About 26% of private leukemic clonotypes occurred rarely in other patients' non-leukemic repertoires.

The CDR3 loop spans 15 amino acids. V lost 10 bases and J 0 bases, leaving 16 bases between the germline ends. Germline assignment: CDR1 LNHDA and CDR2 SQIVND (reference sequence). Repertoires were generated with immunoSEQ multiplex PCR, while TCRdb's copy carries only in-frame clones and drops some. Of around 30,000 clones in the sample, approximately 74% were seen once. Worth noting for this clone: Its antigen is undetermined.

The chain uses TRBV19 and TRBJ1-3; D not certain. The sequencing sample was made of CD4+ T cells from blood buffy coats. The source of this sequence is a human donor in good health. This chain's CDR3 is CATTDPPSSGNTIYF. Here the CDR3 DNA reads TGTGCCACCACGGACCCGCCGAGCTCTGGAAACACCATATATTTT.